The present T cell receptor beta chain was sequenced within a study of tumor-infiltrating lymphocytes in primary liver carcinoma. Starting material for RNA and DNA co-extraction consisted of roughly 18-34 mg of unsorted bulk tissue. Germline CDR1 reads MNHEY; CDR2 reads SVGAGI. The CDR3 runs to 14 residues. Deletions cut 4 bases from V and 6 bases from J, with 16 bases between. With 500 ng total RNA as template and a constant-region primer, TCR beta cDNA was made. For TCR beta, libraries were produced by three nested multiplex PCR rounds using slightly modified ARM-PCR. PCR rounds one and two used TRBV1-TRBV30 forward primers with a C-beta reverse primer for 9 to 10 cycles each. TCRdb reprocessed the multiplex PCR reads with MiXCR, giving one entry per CDR3 protein. The sample has some 190,000 distinct CDR3 sequences; roughly 80% are singletons.

This TCR was recovered from a man in his forties with primary liver carcinoma and hepatitis B virus infection. The sequencing input was tumor tissue from primary liver carcinoma. This chain joins TRBV6-5 and TRBJ2-7; D tentatively fits TRBD1 or TRBD2 (5 bases each). The CDR3 reads CASSSRGDLVEQYF. The DNA for the CDR3 is TGTGCCAGCAGTTCAAGAGGGGACCTCGTCGAGCAGTACTTC.